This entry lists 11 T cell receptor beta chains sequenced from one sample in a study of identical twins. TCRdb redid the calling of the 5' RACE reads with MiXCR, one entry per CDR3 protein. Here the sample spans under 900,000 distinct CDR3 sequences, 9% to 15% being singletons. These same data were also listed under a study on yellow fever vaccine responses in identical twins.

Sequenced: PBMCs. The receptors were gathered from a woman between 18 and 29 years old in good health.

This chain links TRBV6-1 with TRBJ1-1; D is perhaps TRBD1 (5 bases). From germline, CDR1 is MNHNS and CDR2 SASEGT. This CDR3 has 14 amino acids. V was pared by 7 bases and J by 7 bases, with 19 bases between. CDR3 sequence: CASTTGRTTGEAFF. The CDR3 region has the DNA TGTGCCAGCACCACGGGACGGACGACGGGTGAAGCTTTCTTT.

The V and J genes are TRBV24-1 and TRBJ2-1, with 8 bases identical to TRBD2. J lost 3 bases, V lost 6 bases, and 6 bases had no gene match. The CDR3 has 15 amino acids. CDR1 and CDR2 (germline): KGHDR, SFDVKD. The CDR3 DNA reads TGTGCCACCAGTATACGGGGGGGTATCTACAATGAGCAGTTCTTC. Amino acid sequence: CATSIRGGIYNEQFF.

The CDR3 DNA sequence: TGCGCCAGCAGGGCCGGGACAGAGGGGGAGACCCAGTACTTC. Encoded protein: CASRAGTEGETQYF. The chain joins TRBV5-1 to TRBJ2-5; TRBD1 matches 7 bases. The length of the CDR3 is 14 residues. V trimming: 5 bases; J trimming: 5 bases; junction bases outside the gene matches: 9. CDR1 SGHRS and CDR2 YFSETQ come from the germline V gene.

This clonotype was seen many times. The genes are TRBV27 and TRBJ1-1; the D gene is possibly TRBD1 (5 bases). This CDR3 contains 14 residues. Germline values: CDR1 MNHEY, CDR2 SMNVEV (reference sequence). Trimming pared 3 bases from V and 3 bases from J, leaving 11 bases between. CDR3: CASSFRGADTEAFF. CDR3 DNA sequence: TGTGCCAGCAGTTTTCGGGGCGCGGACACTGAAGCTTTCTTT.

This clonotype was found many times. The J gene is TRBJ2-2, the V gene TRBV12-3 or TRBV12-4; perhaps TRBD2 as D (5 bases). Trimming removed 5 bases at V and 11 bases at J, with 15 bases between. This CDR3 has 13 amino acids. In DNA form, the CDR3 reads TGTGCCAGCAGTCCCTGGACTGTTGGAGAGCTGTTTTTT. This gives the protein CASSPWTVGELFF.

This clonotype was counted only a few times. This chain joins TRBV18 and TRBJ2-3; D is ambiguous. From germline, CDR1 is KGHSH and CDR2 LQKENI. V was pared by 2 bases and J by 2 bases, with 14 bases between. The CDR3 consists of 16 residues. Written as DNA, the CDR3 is TGTGCCAGCTCACCATCACCCAGCAGACTCACAGATACGCAGTATTTT. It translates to CASSPSPSRLTDTQYF. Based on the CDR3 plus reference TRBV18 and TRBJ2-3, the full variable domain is NAGVMQNPRHLVRRRGQEARLRCSPMKGHSHVYWYRQLPEEGLKFMVYLQKENIIDESGMPKERFSAEFPKEGPSILRIQQVVRGDSAAYFCASSPSPSRLTDTQYFGPGTRLTVL.

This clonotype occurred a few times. The CDR3 loop is CASSFRRGPSYNEQFF. The CDR3 DNA follows: TGTGCCAGCAGCTTCCGACGAGGGCCATCATACAATGAGCAGTTCTTC. The genes are TRBV9 and TRBJ2-1, with D possibly TRBD2 on 5 matching bases. V lost 4 bases and J 4 bases, leaving 18 bases between the germline ends. The CDR3 is 16 amino acids. Germline V gene sequence: CDR1 SGDLS, CDR2 YYNGEE.

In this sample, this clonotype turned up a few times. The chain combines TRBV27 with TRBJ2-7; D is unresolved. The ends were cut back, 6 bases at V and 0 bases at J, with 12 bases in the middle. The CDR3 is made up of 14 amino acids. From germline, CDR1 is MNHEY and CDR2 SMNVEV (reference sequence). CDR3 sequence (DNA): TGTGCCAGCAGCCCTCAGCCGGACTCCTACGAGCAGTACGTC. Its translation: CASSPQPDSYEQYV.

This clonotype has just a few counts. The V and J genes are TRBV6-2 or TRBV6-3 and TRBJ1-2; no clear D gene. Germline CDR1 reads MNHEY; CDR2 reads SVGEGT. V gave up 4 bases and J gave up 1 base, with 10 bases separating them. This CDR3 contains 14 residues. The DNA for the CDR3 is TGTGCCAGCAGTTTCGTCGGGAGTAACTATGGCTACACCTTC. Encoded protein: CASSFVGSNYGYTF.

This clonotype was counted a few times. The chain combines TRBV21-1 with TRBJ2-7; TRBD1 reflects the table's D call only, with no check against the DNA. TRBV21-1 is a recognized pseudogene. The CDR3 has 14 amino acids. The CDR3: CASSKGAVRYEQYV. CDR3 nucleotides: TGTGCCAGCAGCAAAGGGGCGGTCCGCTACGAGCAGTACGTC.

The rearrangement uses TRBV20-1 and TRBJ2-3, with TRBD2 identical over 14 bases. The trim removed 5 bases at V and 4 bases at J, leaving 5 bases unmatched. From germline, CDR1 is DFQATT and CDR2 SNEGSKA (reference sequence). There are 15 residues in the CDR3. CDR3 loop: CSAEPGLAGADTQYF. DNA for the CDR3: TGCAGTGCTGAACCGGGACTAGCGGGAGCAGATACGCAGTATTTT.